This T cell receptor (beta chain) stems from a study of OX40 agonist ivuxolimab in advanced cancers. Using immunoSEQ multiplex PCR, the repertoire was profiled, and TCRdb retains in-frame clones only, with some absent. The sample yields around 60,000 clones, approximately 80% seen once. About this clone itself: Its matching antigen is unknown.

Study-wide findings and caveats: Partial responders receiving 0.1-3.0 mg/kg showed among the lowest clonal expansion.

J was trimmed by 2 bases and V by 4 bases; bases with no gene match: 7. The CDR3 runs to 15 residues. The V and J genes are TRBV23-1 and TRBJ1-1; TRBD1 matches at 7 bases. TRBV23-1 has ORF status, its function being uncertain. Here the sequenced sample was CD4+ or CD8+ T cells sorted from blood, taken in a trial of the OX40 agonist ivuxolimab. This clonotype was obtained from an adult with an advanced solid tumor such as melanoma, head and neck, liver or kidney cancer. The CDR3 DNA is TGCGCCAGCAGTCGTGTGGGACAGATAAACACTGAAGCTTTCTTT. Amino acid sequence: CASSRVGQINTEAFF.